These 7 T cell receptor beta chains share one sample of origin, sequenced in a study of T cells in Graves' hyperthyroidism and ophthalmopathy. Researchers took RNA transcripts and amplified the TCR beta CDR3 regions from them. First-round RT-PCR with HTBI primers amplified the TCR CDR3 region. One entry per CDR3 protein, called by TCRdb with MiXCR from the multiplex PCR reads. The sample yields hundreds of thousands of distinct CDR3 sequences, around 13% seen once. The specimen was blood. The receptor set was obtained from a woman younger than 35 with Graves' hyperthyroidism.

The CDR3, as DNA: TGTGCCGTAAAAGACAGTTTCAACCGGGATTCACCCCTCCACTTT. Translated: CAVKDSFNRDSPLHF. This chain connects TRBV19 to TRBJ1-6; TRBD1 might be the D (5 bases). The CDR3 spans 15 residues. The ends were cut back, 11 bases at V and 8 bases at J, with 22 bases in the middle. In germline, CDR1 is LNHDA, CDR2 SQIVND (reference sequence).

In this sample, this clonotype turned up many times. The DNA for the CDR3 is TGTGCCAGCAGCCAGGGGCCCGGTCGTTACAATGAGCAGTTCTTC. Translation gives CASSQGPGRYNEQFF. The chain combines TRBV28 with TRBJ2-1, with a possible D match to TRBD1 (6 bases). V was pared by 6 bases and J by 4 bases, with 16 bases between. In germline, CDR1 is MDHEN, CDR2 SYDVKM. There are 15 residues in the CDR3.

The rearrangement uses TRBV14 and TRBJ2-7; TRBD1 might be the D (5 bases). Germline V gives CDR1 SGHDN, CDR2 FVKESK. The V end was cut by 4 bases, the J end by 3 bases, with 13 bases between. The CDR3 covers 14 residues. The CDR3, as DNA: TGTGCCAGCAGCCCTGGGGCTAGAAGCTACGAGCAGTACTTC. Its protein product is CASSPGARSYEQYF.

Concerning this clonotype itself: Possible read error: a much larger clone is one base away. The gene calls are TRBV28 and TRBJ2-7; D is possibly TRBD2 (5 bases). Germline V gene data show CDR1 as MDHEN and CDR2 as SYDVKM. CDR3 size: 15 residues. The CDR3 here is CAGSPPHPSPGEQYF. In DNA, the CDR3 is TGTGCCGGCAGTCCCCCCCACCCGTCACCGGGGGAGCAGTACTTC.

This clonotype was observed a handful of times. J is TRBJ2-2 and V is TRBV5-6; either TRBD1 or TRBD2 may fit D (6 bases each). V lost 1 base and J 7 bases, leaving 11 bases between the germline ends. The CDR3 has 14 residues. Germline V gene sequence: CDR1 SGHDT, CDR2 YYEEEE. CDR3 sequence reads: CASSLTGGIGELFF. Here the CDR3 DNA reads TGTGCCAGCAGCTTGACCGGGGGCATCGGGGAGCTGTTTTTT.

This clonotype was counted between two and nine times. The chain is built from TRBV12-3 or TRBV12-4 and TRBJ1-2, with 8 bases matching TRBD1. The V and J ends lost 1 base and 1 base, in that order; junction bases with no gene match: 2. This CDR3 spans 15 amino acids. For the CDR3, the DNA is TGTGCCAGCAGTTTAGGACAGGGGAGTAACTATGGCTACACCTTC. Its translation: CASSLGQGSNYGYTF.

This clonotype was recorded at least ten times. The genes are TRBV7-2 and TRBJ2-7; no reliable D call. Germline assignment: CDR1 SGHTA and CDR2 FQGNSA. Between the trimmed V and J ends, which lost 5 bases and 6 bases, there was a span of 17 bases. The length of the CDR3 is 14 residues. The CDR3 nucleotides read TGTGCCAGCAGCCAAGGAATGGATCGCTCCGAGCAGTACTTC. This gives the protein CASSQGMDRSEQYF.